Shown below are 30 T cell receptor beta chains from a single sample sequenced in a study of T cell responses to AZD1222 COVID-19 vaccine. Repertoires were generated with immunoSEQ multiplex PCR, while TCRdb's copy carries only in-frame clones and drops some. The sample includes approximately 100,000 clones, roughly 90% of them seen just once. The material was peripheral blood, obtained on day 0 of AZD1222 vaccination. The receptors originated from an adult in good health.

Only a few counts were recorded for this clone. V is TRBV7-6 and J is TRBJ2-3; D may be TRBD2 (6 bases). There are 16 residues in the CDR3. CDR1 is SGHVS and CDR2 is FNYEAQ in the germline V gene. Trimming pared 2 bases from V and 2 bases from J, leaving 14 bases between. CDR3 protein: CASSLQSSGLTDTQYF. For the CDR3, the DNA is TGTGCCAGCAGCTTACAGTCGAGCGGGCTCACAGATACGCAGTATTTT.

This chain connects TRBV5-1 to TRBJ2-1; 10 nucleotides align to TRBD2. Germline values: CDR1 SGHRS, CDR2 YFSETQ. This CDR3 is built from 14 residues. After removal of 4 bases from V and 10 bases from J, the junction contained 8 bases not matched to a gene. CDR3 amino acids: CASSPSSGSWEQFF. Here the CDR3 DNA reads TGCGCCAGCAGCCCCTCTAGCGGGAGTTGGGAGCAGTTCTTC.

This clone showed up just once. The V call is TRBV10-2, the J call TRBJ1-2; D remains unclear. The CDR3 covers 13 residues. Germline V lookup: CDR1 WSHSY, CDR2 SAAADI. V was shortened by 7 bases and J by 5 bases, with 14 bases between the two germline ends. The CDR3 DNA reads TGCGCCAGCAACTTAGGCAGAGATTATGGCTACACCTTC. As protein: CASNLGRDYGYTF.

This clone is a singleton in its sample. This CDR3 reads CSAWVLAEAFF. The CDR3 coding sequence is TGCAGTGCTTGGGTCCTTGCTGAAGCTTTCTTT. This chain connects TRBV20-1 to TRBJ1-1; D is undetermined. Germline CDR1 is DFQATT and CDR2 is SNEGSKA (reference sequence). The V and J ends lost 5 bases and 6 bases respectively, with 10 bases between them. CDR3 length: 11 residues.

Details on this clone: The sample holds other DNA sequences that translate to the same CDR3. The chain carries TRBV7-2 and TRBJ1-1, with D unclear. Germline lookup yields CDR1 SGHTA and CDR2 FQGNSA. Trimming stripped 1 base from V and 1 base from J, with 7 bases between. CDR3 length: 14 residues. DNA of the CDR3: TGTGCCAGCAGCTTAGGAGGATCGAACACTGAAGCTTTCTTT. The encoded protein is CASSLGGSNTEAFF.

The rearrangement uses TRBV27 and TRBJ2-5; 13 bases are a match to TRBD2. Trimming removed 2 bases from V and 6 bases from J; junction bases left unmatched: 6. Germline CDR1 reads MNHEY; CDR2 reads SMNVEV (reference sequence). The CDR3 totals 16 residues. This CDR3 reads CASSLIGTSGMKTQYF. CDR3 sequence (DNA): TGTGCCAGCAGTTTAATAGGGACTAGCGGGATGAAGACCCAGTACTTC.

The chain uses TRBV12-3 or TRBV12-4 and TRBJ2-7, with D unclear. CDR3 size: 12 residues. V was shortened by 6 bases and J by 6 bases, with 12 bases between the two germline ends. The CDR3 loop is CASSEWPGEQYF. CDR3 nucleotides: TGTGCCAGCAGCGAGTGGCCCGGCGAGCAGTACTTC.

The chain joins TRBV7-9 to TRBJ2-2; D is tentatively TRBD1 or TRBD2 (6 bases each). V lost 2 bases, J lost 3 bases, and 13 bases lay in between. CDR3 length equals 16 residues. Germline V lookup: CDR1 SEHNR, CDR2 FQNEAQ (reference sequence). The CDR3 loop is CASSLLGGAYTGELFF. DNA for the CDR3: TGTGCCAGCAGCTTACTGGGGGGCGCATACACCGGGGAGCTGTTTTTT. Full variable domain (outside the CDR3, taken from reference TRBV7-9 and TRBJ2-2): DTGVSQNPRHKITKRGQNVTFRCDPISEHNRLYWYRQTLGQGPEFLTYFQNEAQLEKSRLLSDRFSAERPKGSFSTLEIQRTEQGDSAMYLCASSLLGGAYTGELFFGEGSRLTVL.

This chain joins TRBV7-9 and TRBJ1-1; D possibly corresponds to TRBD1 (5 bases). V was clipped by 2 bases and J by 3 bases, with 10 bases between them. The germline V gene encodes CDR1 SEHNR and CDR2 FQNEAQ (reference sequence). The CDR3 loop spans 14 amino acids. DNA for the CDR3: TGTGCCAGCAGCTTAAGGTGGGGGGACACTGAAGCTTTCTTT. This translates into CASSLRWGDTEAFF.

The chain has TRBV7-6 and TRBJ2-2, with 12 bases that match TRBD2. CDR3 length: 15 residues. Trimming removed 3 bases from V and 4 bases from J; junction bases left unmatched: 0. Germline CDR1 is SGHVS and CDR2 is FNYEAQ. The CDR3 region is CASSLTSGSTGELFF. CDR3 in DNA: TGTGCCAGCAGCTTGACTAGCGGGAGCACCGGGGAGCTGTTTTTT.

This clone has only a few counts. The rearrangement links TRBV27 to TRBJ2-1, with 10 bases fitting TRBD2. The CDR3 runs to 15 residues. After removal of 5 bases from V and 8 bases from J, the junction contained 9 bases not matched to a gene. From germline, CDR1 is MNHEY and CDR2 SMNVEV (reference sequence). The CDR3 coding sequence is TGTGCCAGCAGTCCACGTTCTAGCGGGAGTTATGAGCAGTTCTTC. This translates into CASSPRSSGSYEQFF.

The chain employs TRBV15 and TRBJ2-2; D unclear. CDR1 is LNHNV and CDR2 is YYDKDF in the germline V gene (reference sequence). This CDR3 contains 12 residues. Trimming shortened V by 6 bases and J by 9 bases, and 11 bases separated the two germline ends. For the CDR3, the DNA is TGTGCCACCAGTACACCGGGTAGGGAGCTGTTTTTT. Amino acids: CATSTPGRELFF.

This clone was recorded only once. The chain carries TRBV6-5 and TRBJ1-1; possible D gene TRBD1, 5 bases. The CDR3 consists of 16 residues. Trimming left V 0 bases short and J 4 bases short, with 15 bases between. Germline assignment: CDR1 MNHEY and CDR2 SVGAGI. The DNA of the CDR3 is TGTGCCAGCAGTTACTCTAGGGTGTCAGGGCGCACTGAAGCTTTCTTT. It is translated as CASSYSRVSGRTEAFF.

V is TRBV5-6 and J is TRBJ2-3, with 10 positions matching TRBD2. CDR1 and CDR2 from the germline V gene are SGHDT and YYEEEE. J gave up 4 bases and V 4 bases, and 3 bases lay outside the gene matches. The CDR3 covers 14 residues. The CDR3 region has the DNA TGTGCCAGCAGCACAGGACTAGCGGCAGATACGCAGTATTTT. This translates into CASSTGLAADTQYF.

The V and J genes are TRBV5-5 and TRBJ2-7; TRBD1 matches 9 bases. There are 15 residues in the CDR3. The germline CDR1 and CDR2 sequences are SGHKS and YYEKEE (reference sequence). V shed 0 bases, J shed 4 bases, and the junction held 5 bases outside the gene matches. CDR3 sequence: CASSLERDRAYEQYF. The CDR3 coding sequence is TGTGCCAGCAGCTTGGAGCGGGACAGGGCGTACGAGCAGTACTTC.

The chain uses TRBV3-1 (or the pseudogene TRBV3-2) and TRBJ1-1; D is undetermined. The V end was cut by 5 bases, the J end by 5 bases, with 12 bases between. The CDR3 loop spans 13 amino acids. Germline-derived CDR1 and CDR2 are LGHDT and YNNKEL (reference sequence). CDR3 coding DNA: TGTGCCAGCAGCAACGAGGTGGTGACTGAAGCTTTCTTT. Translating it yields CASSNEVVTEAFF.

The V and J genes are TRBV18 and TRBJ1-2; D unclear. The CDR3 extends over 14 amino acids. CDR1 KGHSH and CDR2 LQKENI come from the germline V gene. Trimming left V 2 bases short and J 2 bases short, with 9 bases between. The CDR3 region is CASSPLDGNYGYTF. The DNA of the CDR3 is TGTGCCAGCTCACCATTGGACGGAAACTATGGCTACACCTTC.

CDR3 amino acids: CASAKWGEDTEKLFF. CDR3 nucleotides: TGCGCCAGCGCGAAGTGGGGAGAGGACACTGAAAAACTGTTTTTT. The gene calls are TRBV5-1 and TRBJ1-4; maybe TRBD1 (5 bases). The CDR3 runs to 15 residues. CDR1 is SGHRS and CDR2 is YFSETQ in the germline V gene. Between the trimmed V and J ends, which lost 7 bases and 7 bases, there was a span of 20 bases. The variable domain in full, completed from reference TRBV5-1 and TRBJ1-4, reads KAGVTQTPRYLIKTRGQQVTLSCSPISGHRSVSWYQQTPGQGLQFLFEYFSETQRNKGNFPGRFSGRQFSNSRSEMNVSTLELGDSALYLCASAKWGEDTEKLFFGSGTQLSVL.

The J gene is TRBJ2-3, the V gene TRBV29-1, with D possibly being TRBD2 (5 bases). Trimming pared 1 base from V and 2 bases from J, leaving 7 bases between. The CDR3 totals 13 residues. Germline V gene data show CDR1 as SQVTM and CDR2 as ANQGSEA. The CDR3 coding sequence is TGCAGCGTTGAAGGTGGACTCACAGATACGCAGTATTTT. This encodes CSVEGGLTDTQYF.

In its sample, this clone was seen a few times. The chain combines TRBV6-5 with TRBJ1-2, with unresolved D. CDR3 length equals 14 residues. The germline gives CDR1 MNHEY, CDR2 SVGAGI. With 0 bases removed from V and 6 bases from J, the gap between germline ends came to 11 bases. The CDR3 coding sequence is TGTGCCAGCAGTTACTCAGGGTCTTCTGATGGCTACACCTTC. Its translation: CASSYSGSSDGYTF.

The chain employs TRBV10-3 and TRBJ2-2; D may be TRBD2 (6 bases). Trimming removed 4 bases from V and 3 bases from J, with 15 bases in between. CDR1 and CDR2 from the germline V gene are ENHRY and SYGVKD. The length of the CDR3 is 16 residues. Here the CDR3 DNA reads TGTGCCATCAGTGGGCGACGGGGGTTGGACACCGGGGAGCTGTTTTTT. Translating it yields CAISGRRGLDTGELFF.

This clone was counted once. In nucleotides, the CDR3 is TGTGCCACCAGTGATTTGGCAGGTGGCTACACCTTC. This translates into CATSDLAGGYTF. The rearrangement links TRBV24-1 to TRBJ1-2; D is uncertain. Trimming left V 0 bases short and J 7 bases short, with 5 bases between. Germline V lookup: CDR1 KGHDR, CDR2 SFDVKD. CDR3 length: 12 residues.

The genes are TRBV19 and TRBJ2-2; 10 nucleotides agree with TRBD2. Germline V gene lookup returns CDR1 LNHDA and CDR2 SQIVND (reference sequence). CDR3 length: 18 residues. The junction had 14 bases not matched to a gene; V was cut back by 7 bases and J by 3 bases. CDR3 amino acids: CASNMLAGAFRYTGELFF. As DNA, the CDR3 is TGTGCCAGTAATATGCTAGCGGGAGCTTTCCGGTACACCGGGGAGCTGTTTTTT.

This chain uses TRBV18 with TRBJ2-2; 8 bases line up with TRBD2. V lost 3 bases, J lost 7 bases, and 10 bases stayed unmatched. CDR1 is KGHSH and CDR2 is LQKENI in the germline V gene. There are 16 residues in the CDR3. CDR3 loop: CASSPPGLGAGGELFF. The CDR3 DNA reads TGTGCCAGCTCACCTCCGGGACTAGGTGCAGGCGGGGAGCTGTTTTTT.

The chain carries TRBV5-1 and TRBJ1-2, with TRBD1 matching 7 bases. The V and J ends lost 4 bases and 4 bases, in that order; junction bases with no gene match: 13. Per germline, CDR1 SGHRS and CDR2 YFSETQ. The CDR3 consists of 16 residues. The DNA for the CDR3 is TGCGCCAGCAGCCCCGAAGGGGGCCCGTATGGCTATGGCTACACCTTC. Translating gives CASSPEGGPYGYGYTF. Using reference TRBV5-1 and TRBJ1-2 for the parts outside the CDR3, the full variable domain is KAGVTQTPRYLIKTRGQQVTLSCSPISGHRSVSWYQQTPGQGLQFLFEYFSETQRNKGNFPGRFSGRQFSNSRSEMNVSTLELGDSALYLCASSPEGGPYGYGYTFGSGTRLTVV.

The chain carries TRBV7-2 and TRBJ1-2; D is undetermined. Deletions cut 1 base from V and 0 bases from J, with 6 bases between. This CDR3 region has 14 residues. The germline V gene has CDR1 SGHTA and CDR2 FQGNSA. The CDR3 nucleotides are TGTGCCAGCAGCTTAGGTGGGCCTAACTATGGCTACACCTTC. The encoded protein is CASSLGGPNYGYTF.

Here the CDR3 reads CASSLTTGDWQFF. The CDR3 DNA reads as TGCGCCAGCAGCCTGACGACGGGGGACTGGCAGTTCTTC. The V and J genes are TRBV4-1 and TRBJ2-1, with D perhaps TRBD2 (6 bases). Trimming took off 4 bases at V and 12 bases at J, with 16 bases between the two ends. CDR1 MGHRA and CDR2 YSYEKL come from the germline V gene. The CDR3 has 13 amino acids.

The gene calls are TRBV29-1 and TRBJ1-3, with 11 bases identical to TRBD1. CDR1 is SQVTM and CDR2 is ANQGSEA in the germline V gene. V trimming: 6 bases; J trimming: 4 bases; junction bases outside the gene matches: 14. CDR3 length: 17 amino acids. CDR3 DNA sequence: TGCAGCGTGATCGGGACAGGGGGTCTTTCATCCGGAAACACCATATATTTT. Residues: CSVIGTGGLSSGNTIYF.

The chain uses TRBV7-3 and TRBJ2-1; weak D call: TRBD2 (5 bases). The CDR3 is 13 residues long. Per germline, CDR1 SGHTA and CDR2 FQGTGA. V shed 2 bases and J shed 7 bases, with 9 bases lying between them. The CDR3 DNA reads TGTGCCAGCAGCTTATCTACGGGGAATGAGCAGTTCTTC. Translation gives CASSLSTGNEQFF.

The CDR3 protein is CASSEHPNTEAFF. The CDR3 region has the DNA TGTGCCAGCAGTGAACATCCGAACACTGAAGCTTTCTTT. The rearrangement joins TRBV6-1 to TRBJ1-1; D is unclear. Germline assignment: CDR1 MNHNS and CDR2 SASEGT. Trimming shortened V by 2 bases and J by 1 base, and 5 bases separated the two germline ends. The CDR3 runs to 13 residues.